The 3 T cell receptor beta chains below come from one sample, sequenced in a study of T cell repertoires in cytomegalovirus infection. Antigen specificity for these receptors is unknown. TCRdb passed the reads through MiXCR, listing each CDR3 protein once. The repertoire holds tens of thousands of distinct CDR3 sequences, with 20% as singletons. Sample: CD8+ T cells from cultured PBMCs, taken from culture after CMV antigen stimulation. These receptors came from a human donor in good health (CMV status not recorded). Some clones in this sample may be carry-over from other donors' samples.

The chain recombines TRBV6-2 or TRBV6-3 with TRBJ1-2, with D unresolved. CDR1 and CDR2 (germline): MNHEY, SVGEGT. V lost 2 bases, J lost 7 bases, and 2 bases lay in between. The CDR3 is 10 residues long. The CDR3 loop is CASSYPGYTF. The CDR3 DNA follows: TGTGCCAGCAGTTACCCTGGCTACACCTTC.

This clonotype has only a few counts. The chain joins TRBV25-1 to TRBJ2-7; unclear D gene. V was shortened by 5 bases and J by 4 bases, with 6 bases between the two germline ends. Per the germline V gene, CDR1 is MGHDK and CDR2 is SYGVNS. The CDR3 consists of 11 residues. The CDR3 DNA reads TGTGCCAGCAGTAACAGATACGAGCAGTACTTC. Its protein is CASSNRYEQYF.

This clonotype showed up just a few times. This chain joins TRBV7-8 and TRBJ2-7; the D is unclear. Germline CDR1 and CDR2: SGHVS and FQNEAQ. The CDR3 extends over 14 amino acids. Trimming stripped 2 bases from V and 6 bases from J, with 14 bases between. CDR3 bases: TGTGCCAGCAGCTTAAGGCCCACTGGCAGCGAGCAGTACTTC. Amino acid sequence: CASSLRPTGSEQYF.